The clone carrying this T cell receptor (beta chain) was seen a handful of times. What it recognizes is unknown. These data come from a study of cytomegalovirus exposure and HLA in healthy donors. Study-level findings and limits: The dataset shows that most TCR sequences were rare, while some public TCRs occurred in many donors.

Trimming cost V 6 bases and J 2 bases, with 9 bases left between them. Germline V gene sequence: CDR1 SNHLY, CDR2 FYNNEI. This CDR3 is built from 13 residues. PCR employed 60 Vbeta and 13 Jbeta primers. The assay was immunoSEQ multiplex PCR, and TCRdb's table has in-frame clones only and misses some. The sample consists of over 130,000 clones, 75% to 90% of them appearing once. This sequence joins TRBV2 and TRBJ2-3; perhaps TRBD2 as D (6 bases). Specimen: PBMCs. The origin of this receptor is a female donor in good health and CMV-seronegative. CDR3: CASSRTITDTQYF. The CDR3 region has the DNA TGTGCCAGCAGCCGGACTATCACAGATACGCAGTATTTT.